Listed here is a single T cell receptor beta chain. This sample is part of a study of siplizumab effects on memory and regulatory T cells. V lost 0 bases to trimming and J lost 4 bases, with 7 bases between them. The CDR3 is made up of 13 amino acids. Germline assignment: CDR1 SGHNT and CDR2 YYREEE (reference sequence). Assay: immunoSEQ multiplex PCR; the TCRdb copy retains only in-frame clones and omits some. The sample holds about 91,000 clones, more than 85% seen once. This chain links TRBV5-4 with TRBJ2-5; a weak D match, TRBD1 (6 bases). This TCR derives from a human donor in good health. Sequenced: CD8+ T cells sorted from blood. The chain's CDR3 is CASSLVGGETQYF. The DNA of the CDR3 is TGTGCCAGCAGCTTGGTAGGGGGAGAGACCCAGTACTTC.